The rows below give T cell receptor beta chains drawn from one sample of a study of blood T cell repertoires in COVID-19. Generated by immunoSEQ multiplex PCR, the TCRdb table keeps only in-frame clones and is missing some. The table shows approximately 250,000 clones, with around 84% occurring only once. Sequenced sample: peripheral blood. The receptors here all came from a middle-aged woman who had recovered from COVID-19. CDR3s include the opening cysteine and the closing phenylalanine or tryptophan. Fields, in order: D gene, clone size, V gene, J gene, CDR3 length, CDR3 protein, CDR3 DNA. A D gene is named only where the DNA matches it firmly. Clone size is given for some rows only: seen once, a few or many times, or a class if the clone is expanded.

NA	NA	TRBV15	TRBJ1-6	15	CATSRDQNYNSPLHF	TGTGCCACCAGCAGAGATCAAAACTATAATTCACCCCTCCACTTT
NA	NA	TRBV28	TRBJ2-5	13	CASSPYREETQYF	TGTGCCAGCAGTCCTTACCGGGAAGAGACCCAGTACTTC
TRBD1	NA	TRBV5-1	TRBJ2-2	16	CASSGTGGPNTGELFF	TGCGCCAGCAGCGGTACAGGGGGACCGAACACCGGGGAGCTGTTTTTT
TRBD1	NA	TRBV3-1/TRBV3-2	TRBJ2-7	14	CASSLWDRVYEQYF	TGTGCCAGCAGCCTCTGGGACAGGGTCTACGAGCAGTACTTC
TRBD1	many	TRBV6-5	TRBJ1-5	13	CASSYSRDRTQHF	TGTGCCAGCAGTTACTCGAGGGACAGAACCCAGCATTTT
TRBD2	NA	TRBV30	TRBJ2-3	14	CARGLAGGSDTQYF	TGTGCACGGGGGCTAGCGGGGGGCTCAGATACGCAGTATTTT
TRBD2	NA	TRBV5-1	TRBJ2-1	13	CASSDGGDVEQFF	TGCGCCAGCAGCGACGGGGGGGATGTCGAGCAGTTCTTC
NA	NA	TRBV2	TRBJ1-5	14	CASSEVLGNQPQHF	TGTGCCAGCAGTGAAGTCCTAGGCAATCAGCCCCAGCATTTT
NA	NA	TRBV19	TRBJ2-2	18	CASSTPRWGDKNTGELFF	TGTGCCAGTAGTACCCCGAGATGGGGGGATAAGAACACCGGGGAGCTGTTTTTT
NA	once	TRBV7-9	TRBJ2-2	14	CASSTDRISGELFF	TGTGCCAGCAGTACGGACAGAATCAGCGGGGAGCTGTTTTTT
TRBD2	NA	TRBV5-1	TRBJ2-5	15	CASSVLAGGQETQYF	TGCGCCAGCAGCGTACTAGCGGGGGGCCAAGAGACCCAGTACTTC
TRBD1	NA	TRBV6-5	TRBJ1-2	13	CASTGHRDSRYTF	TGTGCCAGCACTGGACACAGGGACAGCCGTTACACCTTC
NA	NA	TRBV2	TRBJ1-2	14	CASRADQRPGGYTF	TGTGCCAGCAGGGCAGACCAGAGGCCGGGGGGCTACACCTTC
NA	NA	TRBV7-8	TRBJ2-3	15	CASSLLATSTDTQYF	TGTGCCAGCAGCTTACTAGCGACGAGCACAGATACGCAGTATTTT
TRBD1	NA	TRBV13	TRBJ1-6	19	CASSYKGGTGVSYNSPLHF	TGTGCCAGCAGCTATAAGGGGGGGACAGGGGTCTCCTATAATTCACCCCTCCACTTT
TRBD1	NA	TRBV19	TRBJ1-2	15	CASTEDRGQVYGYTF	TGTGCCAGTACCGAGGACAGGGGACAGGTCTATGGCTACACCTTC
NA	NA	TRBV6-5	TRBJ2-1	14	CASSSRGGPHEQFF	TGTGCCAGCAGTTCCCGTGGTGGCCCCCATGAGCAGTTCTTC
TRBD1	NA	TRBV19	TRBJ2-1	19	CASTATGGWLAANYNEQFF	TGTGCCAGCACCGCGACAGGGGGCTGGCTAGCGGCAAACTACAATGAGCAGTTCTTC
NA	NA	TRBV6-1	TRBJ2-7	13	CASSDRQIPGQYF	TGTGCCAGCAGTGACAGACAGATCCCGGGGCAGTACTTC
TRBD2	NA	TRBV6-1	TRBJ2-7	13	CASSEARGVEQYF	TGTGCCAGCAGTGAAGCGCGGGGGGTCGAGCAGTACTTC
NA	NA	TRBV5-1	TRBJ1-1	13	CASSLGGDTEAFF	TGCGCCAGCAGCTTGGGTGGAGACACTGAAGCTTTCTTT
TRBD1	once	TRBV7-7	TRBJ1-4	14	CASSSGQGDEKLFF	TGTGCCAGCAGCTCGGGACAGGGAGACGAAAAACTGTTTTTT
NA	NA	TRBV6-2/TRBV6-3	TRBJ1-1	12	CASSYPAGIAFF	TGTGCCAGCAGTTACCCTGCGGGCATAGCTTTCTTT
TRBD1	NA	TRBV18	TRBJ1-4	18	CASSPTPPRTGAGEKLFF	TGTGCCAGTTCACCCACCCCTCCCAGGACAGGGGCGGGTGAAAAACTGTTTTTT
NA	NA	TRBV29-1	TRBJ2-7	13	CSALSRGSYEQYF	TGCAGCGCCCTTAGCAGGGGATCCTACGAGCAGTACTTC
NA	NA	TRBV2	TRBJ2-7	11	CASSNLYEQYF	TGTGCCAGCAGTAACTTATACGAGCAGTACTTC
NA	NA	TRBV6-5	TRBJ2-1	15	CASSYRLPQYNEQFF	TGTGCCAGCAGTTATAGACTACCACAATACAATGAGCAGTTCTTC
TRBD2	NA	TRBV6-4	TRBJ2-1	14	CASSVGTSGFEQFF	TGTGCCAGCAGTGTCGGGACTAGCGGGTTTGAGCAGTTCTTC